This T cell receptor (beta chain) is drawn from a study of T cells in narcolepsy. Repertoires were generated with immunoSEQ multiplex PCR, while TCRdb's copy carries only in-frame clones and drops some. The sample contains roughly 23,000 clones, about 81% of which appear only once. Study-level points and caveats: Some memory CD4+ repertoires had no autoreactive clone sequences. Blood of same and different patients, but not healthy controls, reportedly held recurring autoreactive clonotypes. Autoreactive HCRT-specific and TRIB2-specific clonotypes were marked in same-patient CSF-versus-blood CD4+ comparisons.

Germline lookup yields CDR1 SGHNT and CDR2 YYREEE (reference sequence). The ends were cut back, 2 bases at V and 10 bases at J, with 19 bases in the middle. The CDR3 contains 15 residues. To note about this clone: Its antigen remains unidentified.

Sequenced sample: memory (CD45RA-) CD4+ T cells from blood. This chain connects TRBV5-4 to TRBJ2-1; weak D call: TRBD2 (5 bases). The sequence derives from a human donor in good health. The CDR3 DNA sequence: TGTGCCAGCAGCTTTTGGGCGGGCGGAAGACGGGAGCAGTTCTTC. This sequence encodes CASSFWAGGRREQFF.